Following are 21 T cell receptor beta chains from one sample sequenced in a study of shared clonotypes between healthy human individuals. Here immunoSEQ multiplex PCR was the method, and the copy in TCRdb shows in-frame clones only, minus some. The sample consists of 1,500,000 or so clones, just under 99% of them appearing once. Sequenced sample: naive CD4+ T cells sorted from blood. Described subset: CD45RA+ positively selected. Receptors were obtained from a young man in good health.

The CDR3 sequence: CATLNSGTSYEQYF. As DNA, the CDR3 is TGTGCCACCCTGAATAGCGGGACCTCCTACGAGCAGTACTTC. The chain carries TRBV28 and TRBJ2-7, with 8 bases lining up with TRBD2. J was trimmed by 0 bases and V by 10 bases; bases with no gene match: 8. The CDR3 contains 14 residues. CDR1 MDHEN and CDR2 SYDVKM come from the germline V gene. The variable domain in full, completed from reference TRBV28 and TRBJ2-7, reads DVKVTQSSRYLVKRTGEKVFLECVQDMDHENMFWYRQDPGLGLRLIYFSYDVKMKEKGDIPEGYSVSREKKERFSLILESASTNQTSMYLCATLNSGTSYEQYFGPGTRLTVT.

J is TRBJ1-1 and V is TRBV28; D gene unclear. The V and J ends lost 4 bases and 2 bases respectively, with 23 bases between them. Germline V lookup: CDR1 MDHEN, CDR2 SYDVKM. The CDR3 sequence is 18 residues long. The CDR3 DNA is TGTGCCAGCAGTTGGTGGCCACCGTCTTACACACAAAACACTGAAGCTTTCTTT. Translating gives CASSWWPPSYTQNTEAFF.

This clone was seen once. CDR3 loop: CASTNGAGREQFF. CDR3 DNA sequence: TGTGCCAGCACCAACGGGGCAGGGAGAGAGCAGTTCTTC. V usage is TRBV6-5 and J usage is TRBJ2-1; perhaps D is TRBD1 or TRBD2 (5 bases each). The CDR3 is 13 amino acids. The germline V gene encodes CDR1 MNHEY and CDR2 SVGAGI. Trimming stripped 7 bases from V and 10 bases from J, with 17 bases between.

The V call is TRBV10-3, the J call TRBJ1-3; TRBD1 matches at 7 bases. Losses at the gene ends were 0 bases for V and 4 bases for J; bases not matched to a gene: 9. Per the germline V gene, CDR1 is ENHRY and CDR2 is SYGVKD. The CDR3 is 17 residues long. The CDR3: CAISESPLQGIGNTIYF. CDR3 in DNA: TGTGCCATCAGTGAGTCGCCCCTACAGGGGATAGGAAACACCATATATTTT.

The rearrangement uses TRBV2 and TRBJ2-7, with 9 bases lining up with TRBD1. This CDR3 region has 14 residues. V was clipped by 4 bases and J by 5 bases; unmatched bases: 6. In germline, CDR1 is SNHLY, CDR2 FYNNEI. CDR3 in amino acids: CASSGNRGLNEQYF. As DNA, the CDR3 is TGTGCCAGCAGTGGGAACAGGGGGCTCAACGAGCAGTACTTC. Together with reference TRBV2 and TRBJ2-7, the CDR3 gives the full variable domain: EPEVTQTPSHQVTQMGQEVILRCVPISNHLYFYWYRQILGQKVEFLVSFYNNEISEKSEIFDDQFSVERPDGSNFTLKIRSTKLEDSAMYFCASSGNRGLNEQYFGPGTRLTVT.

This sequence joins TRBV11-3 and TRBJ2-5; 8 bases match TRBD2. The CDR3 extends over 14 amino acids. The germline V gene encodes CDR1 SGHNT and CDR2 YENEEA. Germline trimming cut 7 bases from V and 4 bases from J; bases unmatched to any gene: 8. The CDR3 region has the DNA TGTGCCAGCATAGAACGTCGGGGGGGAGAGACCCAGTACTTC. This sequence encodes CASIERRGGETQYF.

The V and J genes are TRBV5-1 and TRBJ2-7, with unresolved D. This CDR3 is 12 amino acids long. The germline V gene encodes CDR1 SGHRS and CDR2 YFSETQ. Trimming took 0 bases from V and 5 from J, leaving 6 bases between them. CDR3 nucleotides: TGCGCCAGCAGCTTGGAATGGGACGAGCAGTACTTC. Translated, it gives CASSLEWDEQYF.

The V call is TRBV18, the J call TRBJ2-3; no reliable D call. CDR1 is KGHSH and CDR2 is LQKENI in the germline V gene. Between the trimmed V and J ends, which lost 8 bases and 3 bases, there was a span of 3 bases. The CDR3 is made up of 10 amino acids. The CDR3 bases are TGTGCCAGCCCGACAGATACGCAGTATTTT. Its translation is CASPTDTQYF.

This chain uses TRBV7-9 with TRBJ1-1; D not resolved. There are 11 residues in the CDR3. Germline CDR1 SEHNR, CDR2 FQNEAQ (reference sequence). The V end was cut by 2 bases, the J end by 6 bases, with 4 bases between. In nucleotides, the CDR3 is TGTGCCAGCAGCTTAAGGGCTGAAGCTTTCTTT. The encoded protein is CASSLRAEAFF.

V is TRBV7-2 and J is TRBJ2-7; D is uncertain. Trimming removed 5 bases at V and 2 bases at J, with 16 bases between. Germline CDR1 SGHTA, CDR2 FQGNSA. CDR3 length: 15 amino acids. The CDR3 region is CASSDNVHSTYEQYF. In nucleotides, the CDR3 is TGTGCCAGCAGCGATAATGTTCACTCCACCTACGAGCAGTACTTC.

This chain joins TRBV5-1 and TRBJ2-3; 7 bases are shared with TRBD1. The CDR3 is 14 residues long. V was clipped by 7 bases and J by 0 bases; unmatched bases: 5. Germline V gives CDR1 SGHRS, CDR2 YFSETQ. CDR3 coding DNA: TGCGCCAGCCAAAAACAGGGGAGCACAGATACGCAGTATTTT. It specifies CASQKQGSTDTQYF.

This clone appeared a single time. The V gene is TRBV7-6, the J gene TRBJ2-7; a weak D match, TRBD1 (7 bases). CDR3 length: 13 amino acids. V lost 3 bases and J 5 bases, leaving 11 bases between the germline ends. Per germline, CDR1 SGHVS and CDR2 FNYEAQ. CDR3 nucleotides: TGTGCCAGCAGCTTCACCAGGGGGGACGAGCAGTACTTC. Its protein is CASSFTRGDEQYF.

V gene TRBV5-1 combines with J gene TRBJ2-1; 9 nucleotides line up with TRBD2. The J segment lost 5 bases and the V segment lost 4 bases, leaving 10 bases of the junction unmatched. Per germline, CDR1 SGHRS and CDR2 YFSETQ. This CDR3 contains 16 residues. The CDR3 bases are TGCGCCAGCAGCCCCCTTGGTAGCGGGAGCAACAATGAGCAGTTCTTC. This encodes CASSPLGSGSNNEQFF.

This clone appeared once. This rearrangement joins TRBV6-5 to TRBJ1-4, with D hard to call. The CDR3 has 14 amino acids. Trimming took 6 bases from V and 5 from J, leaving 13 bases between them. Germline lookup yields CDR1 MNHEY and CDR2 SVGAGI. The CDR3 DNA is TGTGCCAGCAGGGACTACACCCGGAATGAAAAACTGTTTTTT. Amino acids: CASRDYTRNEKLFF.

The CDR3 loop is CASSWYDTQYF. Written as DNA, the CDR3 is TGTGCCAGCAGCTGGTACGATACGCAGTATTTT. The chain joins TRBV5-6 to TRBJ2-3; D is unresolved. CDR3 length: 11 amino acids. From germline, CDR1 is SGHDT and CDR2 YYEEEE. Trimming left V 3 bases short and J 6 bases short, with 5 bases between.

The rearrangement links TRBV4-2 to TRBJ2-7, with TRBD2 matching 8 bases. J lost 2 bases, V lost 1 base, and 7 bases had no gene match. CDR1 LGHNA and CDR2 YNFKEQ come from the germline V gene. The CDR3 has 16 amino acids. The CDR3 here is CASSQVQAGEAYEQYF. CDR3 coding DNA: TGTGCCAGCAGCCAAGTCCAAGCGGGAGAAGCCTACGAGCAGTACTTC.

The V and J genes are TRBV11-2 and TRBJ2-1; the D gene is possibly TRBD1 (5 bases). Trimming took 3 bases from V and 4 from J, leaving 10 bases between them. The CDR3 is made up of 14 amino acids. Germline V gives CDR1 SGHAT, CDR2 FQNNGV. CDR3 nucleotide sequence: TGTGCCAGCAGCTTCCGAGACAGATACAATGAGCAGTTCTTC. Translated, it gives CASSFRDRYNEQFF.

The V and J genes are TRBV19 and TRBJ2-7; 10 positions match TRBD1. V lost 3 bases, J lost 5 bases, and 7 bases stayed unmatched. The germline V gene has CDR1 LNHDA and CDR2 SQIVND (reference sequence). The CDR3 loop spans 15 amino acids. The CDR3 region is CASSMGGQGSNEQYF. The CDR3 coding sequence is TGTGCCAGTAGTATGGGGGGACAGGGGAGCAACGAGCAGTACTTC.

The chain is built from TRBV9 and TRBJ2-1; no firm D call. Germline V gene sequence: CDR1 SGDLS, CDR2 YYNGEE. V dropped 4 bases and J dropped 1 base, with 12 bases sitting between them. CDR3 length: 15 residues. The CDR3 DNA reads TGTGCCAGCAGCTCCAGCATGATATCCTACAATGAGCAGTTCTTC. Its protein is CASSSSMISYNEQFF.

Concerning this clone itself: Different DNA sequences within this sample yield the same CDR3. The chain employs TRBV6-5 and TRBJ2-7; TRBD1 or TRBD2 may be the D gene (5 bases each). The CDR3 is 15 amino acids. Trimming pared 0 bases from V and 0 bases from J, leaving 9 bases between. In germline, CDR1 is MNHEY, CDR2 SVGAGI. The chain's CDR3 is CASSYSPGTSYEQYF. CDR3 DNA: TGTGCCAGCAGTTACTCGCCAGGGACCTCCTACGAGCAGTACTTC.

Concerning this clone itself: Within the sample, other DNA sequences also encode this same CDR3. The J gene is TRBJ1-5, the V gene TRBV18; no clear D. The CDR3 is made up of 13 amino acids. V was trimmed by 3 bases and J by 5 bases, leaving 8 bases between them. Germline assignment: CDR1 KGHSH and CDR2 LQKENI. The CDR3 DNA reads TGTGCCAGCTCACCGCGGGCCGATCAGCCCCAGCATTTT. The encoded protein is CASSPRADQPQHF.